This TCR beta chain appears in the sequencing data of a study of response to subunit inactivated influenza vaccine. TCRdb ran MiXCR on the RT-PCR reads and lists one entry per CDR3 protein. The sample has about 780,000 distinct CDR3 sequences, approximately 17% seen once. Study-wide results and caveats: It was suggested by the authors that few new T cells are recruited by each seasonal influenza vaccination.

Notes on this clonotype: Its antigen is not known.

Source: PBMCs from blood, taken 4 to 6 days after vaccination. The source is a middle-aged man who received an inactivated influenza vaccine.

Here the CDR3 DNA reads TGTGCCAGCAGACCGGGTTTTGGGAGACAAGAGACCCAGTACTTC. Translated: CASRPGFGRQETQYF. V gene TRBV6-2 or TRBV6-3 combines with J gene TRBJ2-5; tentatively, D is TRBD2 (5 bases). Per germline, CDR1 MNHEY and CDR2 SVGEGT. The CDR3 is 15 amino acids. The germline V and J ends were trimmed by 6 bases and 2 bases, with 16 bases remaining between them.